The 13 T cell receptor beta chains presented below share a single source sample, sequenced in a study of blood T cell repertoires in COVID-19. Sequencing was performed with immunoSEQ multiplex PCR; in TCRdb, only in-frame clones are kept and a portion is missing. The sample lists 150,000 or so clones; less than 80% were seen once. Material for sequencing was peripheral blood. Receptor source: a woman older than 75 with active or convalescent COVID-19.

A single count supports this clone. The chain combines TRBV7-2 with TRBJ1-5; D uncertain. CDR3 length: 12 amino acids. CDR1 is SGHTA, CDR2 FQGNSA, per germline. Deletions cut 3 bases from V and 6 bases from J, with 6 bases between. The CDR3 region has the DNA TGTGCCAGCAGCTTTGTTCTTCAGCCCCAGCATTTT. It yields the protein CASSFVLQPQHF.

The chain combines TRBV19 with TRBJ2-4; the D gene is possibly TRBD1 (5 bases). CDR3 length equals 11 residues. V was shortened by 3 bases and J by 15 bases, with 12 bases between the two germline ends. Germline lookup yields CDR1 LNHDA and CDR2 SQIVND (reference sequence). The CDR3 spells CASSIGREAYF. The CDR3 DNA follows: TGTGCCAGTAGTATCGGCAGGGAAGCGTACTTC.

J is TRBJ2-7 and V is TRBV9, with TRBD2 matching 7 bases. V dropped 4 bases and J dropped 3; count of bases not matched to a gene: 4. CDR3 length: 13 amino acids. Germline values: CDR1 SGDLS, CDR2 YYNGEE. This CDR3 reads CASSPGLNYEQYF. The DNA for the CDR3 is TGTGCCAGCAGCCCGGGACTAAACTACGAGCAGTACTTC.

The J gene is TRBJ2-6, the V gene TRBV3-1 (or the pseudogene TRBV3-2), with D perhaps matching TRBD1 (6 bases). With 5 bases removed from V and 0 bases from J, the gap between germline ends came to 17 bases. Germline lookup yields CDR1 LGHDT and CDR2 YNNKEL (reference sequence). The CDR3 has 18 amino acids. The CDR3 DNA follows: TGTGCCAGCAGCTATGGACAGATTACACCCTCTGGGGCCAACGTCCTGACTTTC. It is translated as CASSYGQITPSGANVLTF.

The chain employs TRBV30 and TRBJ1-1; TRBD1 aligns across 11 bases. This CDR3 is built from 16 residues. Losses at the gene ends were 0 bases for V and 6 bases for J; bases not matched to a gene: 9. Germline V gene sequence: CDR1 GTSNPN, CDR2 SVGIG (reference sequence). The CDR3 DNA reads TGTGCCTGGAGTGTACGGACAGGGGGCCCCCTCCCTGAAGCTTTCTTT. It translates to CAWSVRTGGPLPEAFF.

The table lists this clone with a few counts. The gene calls are TRBV6-5 and TRBJ2-2; D is unresolved. Per the germline V gene, CDR1 is MNHEY and CDR2 is SVGAGI. Between the trimmed V and J ends, which lost 1 base and 1 base, there was a span of 4 bases. CDR3 length: 14 residues. The CDR3 coding sequence is TGTGCCAGCAGTTACTTACTGAACACCGGGGAGCTGTTTTTT. Its translation is CASSYLLNTGELFF.

The chain couples TRBV6-2 or TRBV6-3 to TRBJ1-1, with D possibly TRBD1 on 6 matching bases. V lost 5 bases, J lost 10 bases, and 14 bases lay in between. The CDR3 has 12 residues. Germline V gives CDR1 MNHEY, CDR2 SVGEGT. The CDR3 bases are TGTGCCAGCAGTAAGGGGGACTACAGAGCTTTCTTT. It specifies CASSKGDYRAFF.

This clone was seen a handful of times. The genes are TRBV9 and TRBJ2-1, with 10 bases matching TRBD1. V dropped 4 bases and J dropped 2; count of bases not matched to a gene: 3. This CDR3 contains 15 residues. The germline V gene encodes CDR1 SGDLS and CDR2 YYNGEE. This chain's CDR3 is CASSLGQGAYNEQFF. In DNA, the CDR3 is TGTGCCAGCAGCCTTGGACAGGGGGCCTACAATGAGCAGTTCTTC.

The chain couples TRBV7-9 to TRBJ2-7; D may be TRBD2 (5 bases). Between the trimmed V and J ends, which lost 6 bases and 5 bases, there was a span of 17 bases. This CDR3 has 14 residues. CDR1 is SEHNR, CDR2 FQNEAQ, per germline (reference sequence). DNA of the CDR3: TGTGCCAGCAGTGTGTACGGACTTGAAGACGAGCAGTACTTC. This encodes CASSVYGLEDEQYF. The full variable domain, with the rest looked up from reference TRBV7-9 and TRBJ2-7, is DTGVSQNPRHKITKRGQNVTFRCDPISEHNRLYWYRQTLGQGPEFLTYFQNEAQLEKSRLLSDRFSAERPKGSFSTLEIQRTEQGDSAMYLCASSVYGLEDEQYFGPGTRLTVT.

The sample holds one count of this clone. The genes are TRBV5-5 and TRBJ1-5; 9 positions agree with TRBD1. Germline lookup yields CDR1 SGHKS and CDR2 YYEKEE (reference sequence). This CDR3 has 16 residues. V lost 3 bases to trimming and J lost 0 bases; unmatched junction nucleotides: 4. The CDR3 DNA sequence: TGTGCCAGCAGCTCGGACAGGGGCCCTAGCAATCAGCCCCAGCATTTT. Translation: CASSSDRGPSNQPQHF.

The chain links TRBV5-5 to TRBJ1-4, with 7 nucleotides matching TRBD1. The CDR3 loop spans 14 amino acids. V lost 3 bases, J lost 7 bases, and 6 bases stayed unmatched. Germline CDR1 SGHKS, CDR2 YYEKEE (reference sequence). The CDR3 DNA sequence: TGTGCCAGCAGCTCGACAGGGTGGGGTGAAAAACTGTTTTTT. Protein product: CASSSTGWGEKLFF.

The rearrangement joins TRBV5-1 to TRBJ1-1, with TRBD1 matching over 8 bases. J lost 6 bases, V lost 1 base, and 5 bases had no gene match. Germline V gene data show CDR1 as SGHRS and CDR2 as YFSETQ. CDR3 length equals 14 residues. This CDR3 reads CASSLYQGAAEAFF. The CDR3 DNA follows: TGCGCCAGCAGCTTGTATCAGGGGGCGGCTGAAGCTTTCTTT.

This chain joins TRBV5-1 and TRBJ1-6, with TRBD1 matching over 12 bases. This CDR3 has 14 residues. V lost 4 bases and J lost 12; bases outside the gene matches: 5. Germline CDR1 is SGHRS and CDR2 is YFSETQ. The DNA for the CDR3 is TGCGCCAGCAGCCCCGGGACAGGGGGCGAACCCCTCCACTTT. Translating gives CASSPGTGGEPLHF.